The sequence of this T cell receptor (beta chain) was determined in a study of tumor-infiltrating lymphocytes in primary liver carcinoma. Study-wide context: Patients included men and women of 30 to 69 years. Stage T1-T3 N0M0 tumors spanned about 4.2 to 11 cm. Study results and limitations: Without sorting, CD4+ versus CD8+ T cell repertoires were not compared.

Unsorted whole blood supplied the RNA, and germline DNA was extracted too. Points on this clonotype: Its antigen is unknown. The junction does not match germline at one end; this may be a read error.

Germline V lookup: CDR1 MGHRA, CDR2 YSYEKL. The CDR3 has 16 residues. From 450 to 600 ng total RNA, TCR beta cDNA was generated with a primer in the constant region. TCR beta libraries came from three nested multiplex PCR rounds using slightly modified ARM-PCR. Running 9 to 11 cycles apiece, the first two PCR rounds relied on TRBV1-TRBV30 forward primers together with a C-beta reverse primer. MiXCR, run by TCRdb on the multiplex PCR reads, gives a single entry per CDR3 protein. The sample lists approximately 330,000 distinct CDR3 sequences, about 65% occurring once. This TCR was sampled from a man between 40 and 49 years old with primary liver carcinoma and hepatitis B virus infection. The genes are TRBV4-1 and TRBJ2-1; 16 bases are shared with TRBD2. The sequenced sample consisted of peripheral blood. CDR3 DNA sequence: TGCGTCAGCAGCCCCCCCGGGACTAGCGGGGGGGTTGAGCAGTTCTTC. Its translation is CVSSPPGTSGGVEQFF.